This TCR beta chain was documented in a study of T cell repertoires in cytomegalovirus infection. The wider study: From public TCR beta signatures came an indication of both CMV infection and matching HLA type.

TCRdb processed the reads anew with MiXCR; each CDR3 protein has one entry. Altogether approximately 74,000 distinct CDR3 sequences are present, about 37% being singletons, with the ten largest covering more than 85%. Per the germline V gene, CDR1 is SGHVS and CDR2 is FQNEAQ. CDR3 size: 14 residues. With V trimmed by 1 base and J by 3 bases, 2 bases remained unmatched. Only a few counts were recorded for this clonotype. Its antigen is currently unknown. The study's findings and limits: Ex vivo, HLA-C-restricted CMV-specific TCR beta clonotypes prevailed over the rest of the response.

The sequence was obtained from a human donor in good health (CMV status not recorded). Some clones in this sample may be carry-over from other donors' samples. The source was CD8+ T cells from cultured PBMCs, collected from culture after CMV antigen stimulation. This chain uses TRBV7-8 with TRBJ2-7, with 8 bases that match TRBD2. The CDR3 loop reads CASSLGGTSYEQYF. The CDR3 nucleotides are TGTGCCAGCAGCTTAGGCGGGACTAGCTACGAGCAGTACTTC.